The clone carrying this T cell receptor beta chain showed up just a few times. This record comes from a study of blood T cell repertoires in COVID-19. Study summary: Italy, Spain and the United States were the sources of the convalescent and acute COVID-19 samples. Sample material is recorded as cDNA or gDNA derived from T cells, B-cell-depleted T cells, or PBMCs.

Per the study methods: Amplification of reference gene primers provided the estimated nucleated cell counts. Using immunoSEQ multiplex PCR, the repertoire was profiled, and TCRdb retains in-frame clones only, with some absent. V, J and clone size are taken as reported in that table, and D and trimming were inferred from the DNA itself. Of some 15,000 clones listed, approximately 80% are singletons. The CDR3 totals 12 residues. Trimming took 6 bases from V and 2 from J, leaving 7 bases between them. Germline V gene sequence: CDR1 MDHEN, CDR2 SYDVKM. The TCR originated in a woman in her 70s with active COVID-19. The sample comprised peripheral blood. The V and J genes are TRBV28 and TRBJ1-2; no firm D call. DNA for the CDR3: TGTGCCAGCAGCGAGATAAACTATGGCTACACCTTC. This sequence encodes CASSEINYGYTF.